This section outlines one T cell receptor beta chain sequence together with its context. As yet, its antigen is unknown. Germline CDR1 and CDR2: MNHEY and SMNVEV (reference sequence). This CDR3 spans 14 amino acids. Trimming removed 7 bases from V and 6 bases from J; junction bases left unmatched: 7. The protocol was immunoSEQ multiplex PCR, while the TCRdb copy is restricted to in-frame clones and leaves out a portion. The table records fewer than 80,000 clones, 95% to 98% of them present only once. The data stem from a study of Tregs in tolerant kidney transplant recipients. General study results and limits: Few patients were studied, so findings need validation in larger groups. Changing PCR primers prevented nucleotide comparison between some patients' samples.

This TCR came from a human donor who received a combined kidney and bone marrow transplant. The sample was Tregs from blood, taken before the transplant. The chain links TRBV27 to TRBJ2-1; 9 bases align to TRBD2. CDR3 nucleotides: TGTGCCAGCATTGGCGGGGGGGCCGGCAATGAGCAGTTCTTC. This codes for CASIGGGAGNEQFF.